This T cell receptor (beta chain) was recovered during a study of beta chain features in type 1 diabetes. The isolated RNA, all of it, was reverse transcribed, so expressed TCRB transcripts were what got sequenced. Sequencing was performed with immunoSEQ multiplex PCR; in TCRdb, only in-frame clones are kept and a portion is missing. The table records about 650,000 clones, over 10% of them present only once. Averaging about 116 mL, one heparinised blood draw came from each individual donor. The CDR3 length is 17 residues. J gave up 1 base and V 3 bases, and 12 bases lay outside the gene matches. From germline, CDR1 is SGHVS and CDR2 FNYEAQ. General study points: Type 1 diabetes patients showed a moderate but significant shortening of TCRB CDR3s in all four CD4+ subsets. The study found that naive, central memory and Treg TCRB repertoires appeared more similar in patients than in healthy donors. cDNA-based sequencing might over-represent cells highly expressing TCR. Patients with type 1 diabetes showed fewer VDJ junction insertions and more deletions.

A remark on this clone: Its target is not known.

The sequenced sample consisted of naive CD4+ T cells from blood. This receptor was obtained from a man aged 30-40 years with type 1 diabetes. This chain links TRBV7-6 with TRBJ2-7; 7 bases match TRBD1. This chain's CDR3 is CASSLRETGLGSYEQYF. DNA of the CDR3: TGTGCCAGCAGCTTGAGGGAGACAGGGCTCGGGTCCTACGAGCAGTACTTC.